This TCR beta chain was recovered during a study of shared clonotypes between healthy human individuals. Study-level background: The donor group consisted of two women and a few men, aged 18 to 49.

The donors were adults (healthy and HIV-negative) with no recent acute infections or vaccinations. Original processing notes: As immunoSEQ supplied junction-only sequences (without quality scores), filtering differed. The protocol was immunoSEQ multiplex PCR, while the TCRdb copy is restricted to in-frame clones and leaves out a portion. The V and J calls and clone size were taken over from that table, and D and trimming were inferred from the DNA. The table includes about 490,000 clones, 70% to 80% detected once. The CDR3 has 13 amino acids. Between the trimmed V and J ends, which lost 5 bases and 5 bases, there was a span of 10 bases. The V gene's germline CDR1 is SGHTA and CDR2 FQGTGA.

The chain uses TRBV7-3 and TRBJ2-1; D ambiguous. The sequence came from a middle-aged woman in good health. Some clones in this sample may be carry-over from other donors' samples. Sequenced sample: PBMCs. CDR3 DNA: TGTGCCAGCAGCCAAACAGTGGACAATGAGCAGTTCTTC. It translates to CASSQTVDNEQFF.